This entry features one TCR beta chain sequence. This CDR3 contains 9 residues. Germline assignment: CDR1 GTSNPN and CDR2 SVGIG (reference sequence). Trimming removed 8 bases from V and 8 bases from J, with 9 bases in between. The sample comes from a study of T cell changes during pregnancy in multiple sclerosis. Only in-frame clones appear in the TCRdb table, and some are missing; sequencing was by immunoSEQ multiplex PCR. In the table there are under 50,000 clones, 92% of which are singletons. The specimen was CD4+ T cells from peripheral blood mononuclear cells, collected in the second trimester of pregnancy. The chain uses TRBV30 and TRBJ1-2, with D hard to call. The receptor was isolated from a female donor in good health, enrolled as a control in a pregnancy study. This chain's CDR3 is CAVGKGYTF. The CDR3 bases are TGTGCCGTGGGCAAGGGCTACACCTTC. The variable domain in full, with the rest retrieved from reference TRBV30 and TRBJ1-2, is SQTIHQWPATLVQPVGSPLSLECTVEGTSNPNLYWYRQAAGRGLQLLFYSVGIGQISSEVPQNLSASRPQDRQFILSSKKLLLSDSGFYLCAVGKGYTFGSGTRLTVV.